A selection of T cell receptor beta chains follows, all from one sample in a study of CD8 T cells in Susac syndrome. TCRdb re-derived calls from the immunoSEQ multiplex PCR reads in MiXCR, one entry per CDR3 protein. The sample shows around 140,000 distinct CDR3 sequences, 95% of them seen only once. The specimen sequenced was CD4+ T cells from PBMCs. The receptor source for this set is a human donor with Susac syndrome. CDR3s include the opening cysteine and the closing phenylalanine or tryptophan. D genes are given only for firm matches. Some rows mark clone size as missing; the rest say once, few, many or name a class of expanded clone.

>-|TRBJ1-1|once|TRBV2
TGTGCCAGCAGAGGTCAATGGAACACTGAAGCTTTCTTT
CASRGQWNTEAFF
>-|TRBJ2-7|-|TRBV4-1
TGCGCCAGCAGCCAAGCCACGGGACTCCTATCCCCCTACGAGCAGTACTTC
CASSQATGLLSPYEQYF
>-|TRBJ1-1|few|TRBV11-2
TGTGCCAGCAGCCCTCCAGGGATGTGGACTGAAGCTTTCTTT
CASSPPGMWTEAFF
>-|TRBJ1-5|-|TRBV18
TGTGCCAGCTCACCAGGCAGGGGAAGTGATCAGCCCCAGCATTTT
CASSPGRGSDQPQHF
>TRBD1|TRBJ2-2|-|TRBV11-2
TGTGCCAGCGTAGGGACAGGTCCGAACACCGGGGAGCTGTTTTTT
CASVGTGPNTGELFF
>-|TRBJ2-1|-|TRBV4-2
TGTGCCAGCAGCCCAACTAGCAGGAACTACAATGAGCAGTTCTTC
CASSPTSRNYNEQFF
>-|TRBJ2-1|-|TRBV18
TGTGCCACCACTTCCTCGATAGCTGACAATGAGCAGTTCTTC
CATTSSIADNEQFF
>TRBD2|TRBJ2-1|-|TRBV9
TGTGCCAGCAGCGTAACCGCGGGAGGGATATTCTACAATGAGCAGTTCTTC
CASSVTAGGIFYNEQFF
>-|TRBJ1-3|-|TRBV12-3/TRBV12-4
TGTGCCAGCAGTGGAAGGGGGAACTCTGGAAACACCATATATTTT
CASSGRGNSGNTIYF
>-|TRBJ1-1|-|TRBV20-1
TGCAGTGCTAGAGATCCTGCAGGGGCCACTGAAGCTTTCTTT
CSARDPAGATEAFF
>TRBD2|TRBJ2-1|-|TRBV29-1
TGCAGCGTACAAGCGGGACTAGTCAGCAATGAGCAGTTCTTC
CSVQAGLVSNEQFF
>TRBD2|TRBJ2-1|-|TRBV20-1
TGCAGTGCTACAAATAGGGACTACGGGCAGTTCTTC
CSATNRDYGQFF
>-|TRBJ1-3|-|TRBV20-1
TGCAGTGCGCGATCCGGGAGATACTCTGGAAACACCATATATTTT
CSARSGRYSGNTIYF
>-|TRBJ2-6|-|TRBV29-1
TGCAGCGTGGAATGGGCTGGGGCCAACGTCCTGACTTTC
CSVEWAGANVLTF
>-|TRBJ1-1|-|TRBV20-1
TGCAGTGCTAGTCCACAGGGACTCCTGAACACTGAAGCTTTCTTT
CSASPQGLLNTEAFF
>TRBD1|TRBJ2-1|-|TRBV27
TGTGCCACCCGAAACTCCCGACAGGGGGTCTGGAATGAGCAGTTCTTC
CATRNSRQGVWNEQFF
>-|TRBJ2-3|-|TRBV20-1
TGCAGTGCTCAAGTGTTCACAGATACGCAGTATTTT
CSAQVFTDTQYF
>-|TRBJ1-1|once|TRBV30
TGTGCCTGGAGTTTGGACCCTGGAGGTGAAGCTTTCTTT
CAWSLDPGGEAFF
>-|TRBJ2-5|-|TRBV5-6
TGTGCCAGCAGCTTGGTCCAAGGGAAAAGCGAGACCCAGTACTTC
CASSLVQGKSETQYF
>-|TRBJ2-7|once|TRBV4-1
TGCGCCAGCAGCCGCCAGGGGGGCAGGTCAGAGCAGTACTTC
CASSRQGGRSEQYF
>-|TRBJ1-1|-|TRBV20-1
TGCAGTGCTGCACAGGGTTTCGTTGAAGCTTTCTTT
CSAAQGFVEAFF
>TRBD2|TRBJ2-7|-|TRBV4-1
TGCGCCAGCAGCCAAGATCCCCTAGCGGCCTACGAGCAGTACTTC
CASSQDPLAAYEQYF
>-|TRBJ2-5|few|TRBV6-5
TGTGCCAGCAGTTACTTGGGCACAACGACCGGGGAGACCCAGTACTTC
CASSYLGTTTGETQYF
>-|TRBJ2-1|-|TRBV20-1
TGCAGTGGGTCCCCGCCGGGACTGGACTACAATGAGCAGTTCTTC
CSGSPPGLDYNEQFF
>-|TRBJ2-3|-|TRBV4-2
TGTGCCAGCAGCCAAGATCGCACTAGCACAGATACGCAGTATTTT
CASSQDRTSTDTQYF
>TRBD1|TRBJ2-3|-|TRBV18
TGTGCCAGCTCACCCCAGACAGGGGGCAGGGCAGATACGCAGTATTTT
CASSPQTGGRADTQYF
>-|TRBJ1-1|-|TRBV5-4
TGTGCCAGCACCCCGTCGACTGTGAACACTGAAGCTTTCTTT
CASTPSTVNTEAFF
>-|TRBJ2-7|-|TRBV25-1
TGTGCCAGCAGCCGGGAGTCCTACGAGCAGTACTTC
CASSRESYEQYF